The sequence of this TCR beta chain was determined in a study of CD8 T cells in Susac syndrome. RNA totalling roughly 0.45 to 1 ug underwent reverse transcription with random hexamers. TCRdb used MiXCR to reprocess the immunoSEQ multiplex PCR reads, holding one entry per CDR3 protein. The data show 180,000 or so distinct CDR3 sequences, nearly 95% seen once. Germline CDR1 DFQATT, CDR2 SNEGSKA (reference sequence). The ends were cut back, 0 bases at V and 4 bases at J, with 15 bases in the middle. The CDR3 loop spans 15 amino acids. This clonotype was observed a single time. The sequenced material came from CD4+ T cells from PBMCs. The receptor was derived from a human donor with multiple sclerosis. V usage is TRBV20-1 and J usage is TRBJ2-5; weak D call: TRBD2 (5 bases). CDR3 sequence: CSAREPGIGRETQYF. DNA of the CDR3: TGCAGTGCTAGAGAGCCCGGGATTGGTAGAGAGACCCAGTACTTC.